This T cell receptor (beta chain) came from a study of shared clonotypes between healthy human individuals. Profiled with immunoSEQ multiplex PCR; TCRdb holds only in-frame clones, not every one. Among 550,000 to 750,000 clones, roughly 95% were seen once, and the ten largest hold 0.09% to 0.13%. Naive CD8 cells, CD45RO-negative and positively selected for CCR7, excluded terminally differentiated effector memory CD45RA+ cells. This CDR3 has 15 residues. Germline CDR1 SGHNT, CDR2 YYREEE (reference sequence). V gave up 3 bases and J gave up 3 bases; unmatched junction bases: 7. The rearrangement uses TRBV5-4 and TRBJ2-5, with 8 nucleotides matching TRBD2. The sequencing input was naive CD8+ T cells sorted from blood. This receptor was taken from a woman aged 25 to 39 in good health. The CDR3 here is CASSSPGLEKETQYF. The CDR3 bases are TGTGCCAGCAGCTCTCCGGGACTAGAGAAAGAGACCCAGTACTTC.